The 23 T cell receptor beta chains reported below all come from one sample, sequenced in a study of CD8+ T cells in alopecia areata. As the sequencing template, cDNA was produced by extracting RNA and reverse transcribing it. Sequenced by immunoSEQ multiplex PCR; TCRdb stores in-frame clones only, minus some. This sample has about 120,000 clones, with about 60% found just once. Sequencing was performed on CD4+ T cells sorted from blood. These TCRs come from a human donor in good health.

CDR3 nucleotides: TGCAGCGCCGTCGGACAGGTTGGTCAGCCCCAGCATTTT. It translates to CSAVGQVGQPQHF. The chain joins TRBV29-1 to TRBJ1-5; 7 nucleotides align to TRBD1. CDR3 length: 13 residues. Trimming cost V 7 bases and J 6 bases; bases outside gene matches: 9. Germline loops: CDR1 SQVTM, CDR2 ANQGSEA.

There are many counts of this clone. This chain joins TRBV19 and TRBJ2-3; 9 bases are shared with TRBD1. CDR1 LNHDA and CDR2 SQIVND come from the germline V gene (reference sequence). J lost 7 bases, V lost 3 bases, and 8 bases had no gene match. This CDR3 is 15 amino acids long. Here the CDR3 reads CASSMGQGLTHTQYF. The CDR3 DNA is TGTGCCAGTAGTATGGGACAGGGACTCACCCATACGCAGTATTTT.

The CDR3 DNA is TGCAGCGCCGGACAGCCTAACTACGAGCAGTACTTC. This sequence encodes CSAGQPNYEQYF. The chain couples TRBV29-1 to TRBJ2-7; TRBD1 might be the D (6 bases). The CDR3 is 12 residues long. V was trimmed by 7 bases and J by 3 bases, leaving 13 bases between them. Germline assignment: CDR1 SQVTM and CDR2 ANQGSEA.

The J gene is TRBJ1-5, the V gene TRBV6-6, with D possibly matching TRBD1 (6 bases). Germline V gives CDR1 MNHNY, CDR2 SVGAGI (reference sequence). V shed 6 bases and J shed 7 bases, with 16 bases lying between them. This CDR3 comprises 14 residues. The DNA of the CDR3 is TGTGCCAGCAGCACTACAGGGTTAGGACAGCCCCAGCATTTT. Encoded protein: CASSTTGLGQPQHF.

This rearrangement joins TRBV13 to TRBJ2-3; D possibly uses TRBD1 or TRBD2 (6 bases each). The V end lost 5 bases, the J end lost 9 bases, and 12 bases lay between the germline ends. CDR3 length equals 12 residues. Germline CDR1 is PRHDT and CDR2 is FYEKMQ (reference sequence). The CDR3 loop reads CASSNKGGTQYF. CDR3 nucleotides: TGTGCCAGCAGCAACAAGGGGGGAACGCAGTATTTT. The full variable domain, with the rest looked up from reference TRBV13 and TRBJ2-3, is AAGVIQSPRHLIKEKRETATLKCYPIPRHDTVYWYQQGPGQDPQFLISFYEKMQSDKGSIPDRFSAQQFSDYHSELNMSSLELGDSALYFCASSNKGGTQYFGPGTRLTVL.

The V gene is TRBV11-3, the J gene TRBJ2-3, with D unresolved. Trimming removed 2 bases at V and 6 bases at J, with 6 bases between. This CDR3 is 12 amino acids long. Germline loops: CDR1 SGHNT, CDR2 YENEEA. The CDR3 sequence is CASSLRADTQYF. The DNA of the CDR3 is TGTGCCAGCAGCTTACGGGCGGATACGCAGTATTTT.

This clone was counted between two and nine times. The chain is built from TRBV7-2 and TRBJ2-3, with a weak D call TRBD1 (5 bases). The ends were cut back, 2 bases at V and 6 bases at J, with 21 bases in the middle. CDR3 length equals 17 residues. The germline V gene has CDR1 SGHTA and CDR2 FQGNSA. The CDR3 here is CASSLRQGRGYRDTQYF. As DNA, the CDR3 is TGTGCCAGCAGCTTACGTCAGGGTAGGGGATATCGGGATACGCAGTATTTT.

The rearrangement links TRBV9 to TRBJ1-5; 8 nucleotides line up with TRBD1. Germline V CDR1 and CDR2: SGDLS, YYNGEE. Trimming at V came to 3 bases and at J to 3 bases, leaving 5 bases not matched to a gene. The CDR3 consists of 15 residues. CDR3 sequence (DNA): TGTGCCAGCAGCGCCGGGACAGGCGCCAATCAGCCCCAGCATTTT. It yields the protein CASSAGTGANQPQHF.

The V gene is TRBV27, the J gene TRBJ2-5, with D tentatively TRBD1 (6 bases). Between the trimmed V and J ends, which lost 4 bases and 10 bases, there was a span of 19 bases. There are 14 residues in the CDR3. CDR1 is MNHEY, CDR2 SMNVEV, per germline (reference sequence). The CDR3 DNA reads as TGTGCCAGCAGTTCCAACCGGGACACCCGGAGCCAGTACTTC. The encoded protein is CASSSNRDTRSQYF.

CDR3 coding DNA: TGCAGCGTTGAAACGAGGGGTGGAGATACGCAGTATTTT. It yields the protein CSVETRGGDTQYF. This chain links TRBV29-1 with TRBJ2-3; D may correspond to TRBD1 or TRBD2 (5 bases each). The V gene's germline CDR1 is SQVTM and CDR2 ANQGSEA. With 2 bases removed from V and 5 bases from J, the gap between germline ends came to 11 bases. The CDR3 runs to 13 residues.

The rearrangement joins TRBV12-5 to TRBJ2-7, with D tentatively TRBD2 (6 bases). The CDR3 is 14 amino acids. Germline V gene data show CDR1 as LGHNT and CDR2 as FRNRAP. V lost 4 bases and J lost 5, with 15 bases in between. DNA of the CDR3: TGTGCTAGTGGTTGGGGCTACCGGGGGAACGAGCAGTACTTC. Translated, it gives CASGWGYRGNEQYF.

This clone turned up a few times. V usage is TRBV12-5 and J usage is TRBJ1-1, with D maybe TRBD1 (5 bases). Per the germline V gene, CDR1 is LGHNT and CDR2 is FRNRAP. The CDR3 consists of 15 residues. Trimming shortened V by 6 bases and J by 3 bases, and 17 bases separated the two germline ends. CDR3 nucleotides: TGTGCTAGTGGGCCCCCCGGGAGGGGACACACTGAAGCTTTCTTT. Its protein product is CASGPPGRGHTEAFF.

J is TRBJ2-3 and V is TRBV7-2; 10 bases agree with TRBD1. CDR1 is SGHTA and CDR2 is FQGNSA in the germline V gene. The CDR3 is 15 residues long. The V and J ends lost 6 bases and 4 bases, in that order; junction bases with no gene match: 7. This CDR3 reads CASSLDRGGADTQYF. In DNA, the CDR3 is TGTGCCAGCAGTTTGGACAGGGGGGGAGCAGATACGCAGTATTTT.

The V and J genes are TRBV7-6 and TRBJ1-1, with D hard to call. The CDR3 runs to 12 residues. Germline V CDR1 and CDR2: SGHVS, FNYEAQ. V was cut by 4 bases and J by 7 bases, with 10 bases left in between. As DNA, the CDR3 is TGTGCCAGCAGCTCCCCCGGGAATGAAGCTTTCTTT. The encoded protein is CASSSPGNEAFF.

V and J are TRBV7-8 and TRBJ2-4; D ambiguous. Germline values: CDR1 SGHVS, CDR2 FQNEAQ. V was shortened by 1 base and J by 0 bases, with 10 bases between the two germline ends. There are 16 residues in the CDR3. The CDR3 region has the DNA TGTGCCAGCAGCTTAGAAGGACCCATAGCCAAAAACATTCAGTACTTC. It codes for CASSLEGPIAKNIQYF.

This clone occurred a few times. The chain recombines TRBV6-1 with TRBJ1-1; maybe TRBD1 (5 bases). The CDR3 length is 14 residues. CDR1 MNHNS and CDR2 SASEGT come from the germline V gene. The ends were cut back, 10 bases at V and 1 base at J, with 16 bases in the middle. The CDR3 coding sequence is TGTGCCACCCTCCGTCCCGGACAGAACACTGAAGCTTTCTTT. Its protein product is CATLRPGQNTEAFF.

The chain links TRBV5-1 to TRBJ2-2; D might be TRBD1 (5 bases). The V gene lost 7 bases and the J gene lost 4 bases, with 17 bases spanning the gap. The CDR3 is 15 residues long. CDR1 is SGHRS, CDR2 YFSETQ, per germline. CDR3: CASREATGTTGELFF. Here the CDR3 DNA reads TGCGCCAGCCGAGAAGCCACAGGAACCACCGGGGAGCTGTTTTTT.

The chain combines TRBV6-5 with TRBJ2-7, with 8 bases fitting TRBD1. The J segment lost 2 bases and the V segment lost 6 bases, leaving 6 bases of the junction unmatched. The CDR3 runs 14 residues. The germline gives CDR1 MNHEY, CDR2 SVGAGI. CDR3 nucleotides: TGTGCCAGCAGACCTGACAGGGGAGCCTACGAGCAGTACTTC. This translates into CASRPDRGAYEQYF.

The chain couples TRBV5-1 to TRBJ2-2; possibly TRBD1 for D (6 bases). Trimming shortened V by 2 bases and J by 4 bases, and 15 bases separated the two germline ends. Germline CDR1 reads SGHRS; CDR2 reads YFSETQ. The CDR3 covers 16 residues. CDR3 sequence: CASSLQGTTSTGELFF. The CDR3, as DNA: TGCGCCAGCAGCTTACAGGGTACAACTAGCACCGGGGAGCTGTTTTTT. Looking up the rest from reference TRBV5-1 and TRBJ2-2 gives the full variable domain: KAGVTQTPRYLIKTRGQQVTLSCSPISGHRSVSWYQQTPGQGLQFLFEYFSETQRNKGNFPGRFSGRQFSNSRSEMNVSTLELGDSALYLCASSLQGTTSTGELFFGEGSRLTVL.

J is TRBJ2-3 and V is TRBV7-2, with TRBD2 as a possible D gene (6 bases). This CDR3 has 15 amino acids. The germline V and J ends were trimmed by 3 bases and 0 bases, with 10 bases remaining between them. Germline CDR1 reads SGHTA; CDR2 reads FQGNSA. The CDR3 DNA reads as TGTGCCAGCAGCTTGGACTACCTGAGCACAGATACGCAGTATTTT. Encoded protein: CASSLDYLSTDTQYF.

Turning to this clone: Within the sample, other DNA sequences also encode this same CDR3. Written as DNA, the CDR3 is TGCAGCGTTGCAGCGACCTACGAGCAGTACTTC. This gives the protein CSVAATYEQYF. This rearrangement joins TRBV29-1 to TRBJ2-7, with D unresolved. Germline values: CDR1 SQVTM, CDR2 ANQGSEA. The CDR3 consists of 11 residues. V was clipped by 4 bases and J by 2 bases, with 6 bases between them.

The chain combines TRBV5-1 with TRBJ2-7; D may match TRBD1 or TRBD2 (5 bases each). V was clipped by 4 bases and J by 5 bases, with 16 bases between them. CDR1 is SGHRS and CDR2 is YFSETQ in the germline V gene. This CDR3 has 14 residues. CDR3 amino acids: CASSPTGPPDEQYF. In nucleotides, the CDR3 is TGCGCCAGCAGCCCGACGGGACCTCCGGACGAGCAGTACTTC. Supplemented by reference TRBV5-1 and TRBJ2-7, the full variable domain reads KAGVTQTPRYLIKTRGQQVTLSCSPISGHRSVSWYQQTPGQGLQFLFEYFSETQRNKGNFPGRFSGRQFSNSRSEMNVSTLELGDSALYLCASSPTGPPDEQYFGPGTRLTVT.

The J gene is TRBJ1-4, the V gene TRBV11-2, with no clear D. This CDR3 has 16 residues. V dropped 5 bases and J dropped 0 bases, with 13 bases sitting between them. CDR1 and CDR2 from the germline V gene are SGHAT and FQNNGV. CDR3 amino acids: CASSLSRSPTNEKLFF. CDR3 DNA: TGTGCCAGCAGCCTGAGCCGGAGTCCAACTAATGAAAAACTGTTTTTT. The whole variable domain, remainder taken from reference TRBV11-2 and TRBJ1-4, is EAGVAQSPRYKIIEKRQSVAFWCNPISGHATLYWYQQILGQGPKLLIQFQNNGVVDDSQLPKDRFSAERLKGVDSTLKIQPAKLEDSAVYLCASSLSRSPTNEKLFFGSGTQLSVL.